This T cell receptor beta chain originates from a study of blood T cell repertoires in COVID-19. Study background: Samples representing acute and convalescent COVID-19 were sourced from the United States, Italy and Spain. Sample material is recorded as cDNA or gDNA derived from T cells, B-cell-depleted T cells, or PBMCs.

The CDR3 extends over 13 amino acids. Germline V gives CDR1 SQVTM, CDR2 ANQGSEA. Deletions cut 4 bases from V and 5 bases from J, with 14 bases between. Sequencing was performed with immunoSEQ multiplex PCR; in TCRdb, only in-frame clones are kept and a portion is missing. Among about 47,000 clones listed, about 70% were seen once. This chain uses TRBV29-1 with TRBJ1-1, with unresolved D. The TCR originated in an older woman with acute or convalescent COVID-19. Material for sequencing was peripheral blood. The CDR3 is CSVGARVGTEAFF. As DNA, the CDR3 is TGCAGCGTTGGTGCCCGGGTTGGGACTGAAGCTTTCTTT. Drawing the rest from reference TRBV29-1 and TRBJ1-1, the complete variable domain is SAVISQKPSRDICQRGTSLTIQCQVDSQVTMMFWYRQQPGQSLTLIATANQGSEATYESGFVIDKFPISRPNLTFSTLTVSNMSPEDSSIYLCSVGARVGTEAFFGQGTRLTVV.